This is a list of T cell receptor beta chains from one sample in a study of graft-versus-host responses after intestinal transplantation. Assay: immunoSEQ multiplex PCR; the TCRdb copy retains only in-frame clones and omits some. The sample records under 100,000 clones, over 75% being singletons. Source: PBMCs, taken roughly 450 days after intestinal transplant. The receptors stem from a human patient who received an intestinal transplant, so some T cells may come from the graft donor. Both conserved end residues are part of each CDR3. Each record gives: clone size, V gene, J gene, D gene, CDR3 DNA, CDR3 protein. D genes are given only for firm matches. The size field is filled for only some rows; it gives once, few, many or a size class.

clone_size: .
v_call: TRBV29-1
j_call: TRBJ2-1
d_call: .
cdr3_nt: TGCAGCGTTGTATATCCCCTCCGGGGTAATGAGCAGTTCTTC
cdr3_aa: CSVVYPLRGNEQFF

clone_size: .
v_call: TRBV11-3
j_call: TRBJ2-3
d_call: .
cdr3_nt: TGTGCCAGCAGCCAAGGACTATTCCCAGATACGCAGTATTTT
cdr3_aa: CASSQGLFPDTQYF

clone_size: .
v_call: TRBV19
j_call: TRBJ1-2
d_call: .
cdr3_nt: TGTGCCAGTAGTATAGGGAACCAAGCCGCTGGCTACACCTTC
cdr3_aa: CASSIGNQAAGYTF

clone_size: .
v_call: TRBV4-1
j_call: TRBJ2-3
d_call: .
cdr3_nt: TGCGCCAGCAGCCAAGCCAGGGACGGATGGCCCCCAGATACGCAGTATTTT
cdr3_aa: CASSQARDGWPPDTQYF

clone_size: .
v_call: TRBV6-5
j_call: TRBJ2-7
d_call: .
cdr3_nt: TGTGCCAGCAGGGGGGCTTACGAGCAGTACTTC
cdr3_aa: CASRGAYEQYF

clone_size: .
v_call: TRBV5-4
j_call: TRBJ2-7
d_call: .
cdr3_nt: TGTGCCAGCAGCTTGGGGCGCTCCTACGAGCAGTACTTC
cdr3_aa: CASSLGRSYEQYF

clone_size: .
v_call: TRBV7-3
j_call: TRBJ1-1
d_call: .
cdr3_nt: TGTGCCAGCAGCCCAGACCCGAACACTGAAGCTTTCTTT
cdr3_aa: CASSPDPNTEAFF

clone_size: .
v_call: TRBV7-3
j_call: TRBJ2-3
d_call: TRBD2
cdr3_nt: TGTGCCAGCAGCTTAATAGCGGGAGGTAGCACAGATACGCAGTATTTT
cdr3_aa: CASSLIAGGSTDTQYF

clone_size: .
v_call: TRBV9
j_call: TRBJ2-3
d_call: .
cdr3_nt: TGTGCCAGCAGCGACAACCCCGGCCCCAGCACAGATACGCAGTATTTT
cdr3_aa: CASSDNPGPSTDTQYF

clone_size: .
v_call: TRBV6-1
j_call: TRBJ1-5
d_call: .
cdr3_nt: TGTGCCAGCCGGGGGGGTATCAATCAGCCCCAGCATTTT
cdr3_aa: CASRGGINQPQHF

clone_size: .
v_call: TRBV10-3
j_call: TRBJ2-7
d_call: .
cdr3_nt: TGTGCCATCAGTGCCGGCGGTGGCGGAGCCTACGAGCAGTACTTC
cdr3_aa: CAISAGGGGAYEQYF

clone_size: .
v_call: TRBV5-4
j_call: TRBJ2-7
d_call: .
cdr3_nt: TGTGCCAGCAGCTTGGCCGGGGACGGCTGGTACGAGCAGTACTTC
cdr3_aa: CASSLAGDGWYEQYF

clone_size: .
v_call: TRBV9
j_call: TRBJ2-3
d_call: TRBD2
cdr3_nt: TGTGCCAGCAGCGTGATAGCGGGGGGGCAAGATACGCAGTATTTT
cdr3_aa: CASSVIAGGQDTQYF

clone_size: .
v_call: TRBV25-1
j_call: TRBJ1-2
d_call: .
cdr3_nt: TGTGCCAGCAGTGAGGTCGGGGGGCTTCGTGGCTACACCTTC
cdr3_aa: CASSEVGGLRGYTF

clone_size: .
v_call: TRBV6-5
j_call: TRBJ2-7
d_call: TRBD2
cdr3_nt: TGTGCCAGCACCGATGGTACGGGGGGGCCGGGTGAGCAGTACTTC
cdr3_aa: CASTDGTGGPGEQYF

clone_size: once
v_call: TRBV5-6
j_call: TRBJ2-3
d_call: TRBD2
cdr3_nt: TGTGCCAGCAGCTTTCCTAGCGGGGGGGATTCAGATACGCAGTATTTT
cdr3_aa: CASSFPSGGDSDTQYF

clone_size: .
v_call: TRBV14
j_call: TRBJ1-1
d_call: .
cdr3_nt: TGTGCCAGCAGCCAATGGGGGACTGAAGCTTTCTTT
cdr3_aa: CASSQWGTEAFF

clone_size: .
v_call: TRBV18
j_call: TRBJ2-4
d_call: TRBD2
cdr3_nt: TGTGCCAGCTCACCAATGGGGGGGAACATTCAGTACTTC
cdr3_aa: CASSPMGGNIQYF

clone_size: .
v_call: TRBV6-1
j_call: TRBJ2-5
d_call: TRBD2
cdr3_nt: TGTGCCAGCAGTGAATCTGGGACTAGCAGAGAGACCCAGTACTTC
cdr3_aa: CASSESGTSRETQYF

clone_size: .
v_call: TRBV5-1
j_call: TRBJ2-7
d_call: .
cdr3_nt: TGCGCCAGCAGCTTGGCGGTTGGGGGGTTCGGGCAGAGAGCCTACGAGCAGTACTTC
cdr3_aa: CASSLAVGGFGQRAYEQYF

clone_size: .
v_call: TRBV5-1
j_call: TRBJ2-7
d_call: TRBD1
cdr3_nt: TGCGCCAGCAGCTTAACAGCCGGGACAGGGATCTACGAGCAGTACTTC
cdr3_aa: CASSLTAGTGIYEQYF

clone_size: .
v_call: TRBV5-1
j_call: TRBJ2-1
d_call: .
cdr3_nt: TGCGCCAGCAGCCAACCGACGGACAGAAGCTCCTACAATGAGCAGTTCTTC
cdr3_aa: CASSQPTDRSSYNEQFF

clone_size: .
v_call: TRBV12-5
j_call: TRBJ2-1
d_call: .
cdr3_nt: TGTGCTAGTGGTTTGGTAACCCGTTTGGCTCCGGGACTCATCTACAATGAGCAGTTCTTC
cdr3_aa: CASGLVTRLAPGLIYNEQFF

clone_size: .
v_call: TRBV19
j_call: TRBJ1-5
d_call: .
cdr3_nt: TGTGCCACTAGATGGGGCAATCAGCCCCAGCATTTT
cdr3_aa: CATRWGNQPQHF

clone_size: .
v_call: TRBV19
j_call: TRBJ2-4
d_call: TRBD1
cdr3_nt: TGTGCCAGTAGCGAACCCCCAGGGGGCAAAAACATTCAGTACTTC
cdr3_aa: CASSEPPGGKNIQYF

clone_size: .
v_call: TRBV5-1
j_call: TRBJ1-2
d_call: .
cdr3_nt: TGCGCCAGCAGCTTTGGGCAGTATGGCTACACCTTC
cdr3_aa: CASSFGQYGYTF

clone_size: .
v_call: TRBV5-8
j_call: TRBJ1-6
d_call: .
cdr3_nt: TGTGCCAGCAGCTTGGTCGGCTCACCCCTCCACTTT
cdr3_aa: CASSLVGSPLHF

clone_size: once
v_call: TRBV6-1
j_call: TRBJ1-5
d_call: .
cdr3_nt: TGTGCCAGCAGTGAAGTCGGGACTCTCAATCAGCCCCAGCATTTT
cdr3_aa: CASSEVGTLNQPQHF

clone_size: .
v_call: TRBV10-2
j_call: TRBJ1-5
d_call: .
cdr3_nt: TGCGCCAGCAGTGAGTGGGCCAATCAGCCCCAGCATTTT
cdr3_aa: CASSEWANQPQHF

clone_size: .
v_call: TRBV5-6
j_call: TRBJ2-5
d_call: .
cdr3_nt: TGTGCCAGCGCCACGGCCGGCGCCAGGGAGACCCAGTACTTC
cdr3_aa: CASATAGARETQYF

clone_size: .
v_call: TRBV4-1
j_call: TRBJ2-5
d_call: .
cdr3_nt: TGCGCCAGCAGCCACGGCCTCCCCGATGGGACCCAGTACTTC
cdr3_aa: CASSHGLPDGTQYF

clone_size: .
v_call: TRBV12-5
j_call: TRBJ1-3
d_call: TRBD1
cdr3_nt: TGTGCTAGTGGTTTGGTAGGGACAGGGATAGCGAACACCATATATTTT
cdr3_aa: CASGLVGTGIANTIYF

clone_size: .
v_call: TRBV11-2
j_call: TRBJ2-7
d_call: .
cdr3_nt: TGTGCCAGCAGCCCCCCCCACGGGGTTTCCTACGAGCAGTACTTC
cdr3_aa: CASSPPHGVSYEQYF

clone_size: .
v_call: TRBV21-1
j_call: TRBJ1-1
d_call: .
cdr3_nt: TGTGCCAGCAGCAAAACCCCCTTGGGGAACACTGAAGCTTTCTTT
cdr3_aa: CASSKTPLGNTEAFF

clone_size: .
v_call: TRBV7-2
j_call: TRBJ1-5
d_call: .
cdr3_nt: TGTGCCAGCAGCTCGGGACGGGCAGGTGCCGATCAGCCCCAGCATTTT
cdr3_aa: CASSSGRAGADQPQHF

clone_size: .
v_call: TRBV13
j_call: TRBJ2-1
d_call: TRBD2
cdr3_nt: TGTGCCAGCAGCCCACTGCGGGGGTTATTAGGGAGGGCCAATGAGCAGTTCTTC
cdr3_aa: CASSPLRGLLGRANEQFF

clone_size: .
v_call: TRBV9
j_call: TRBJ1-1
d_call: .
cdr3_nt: TGTGCCAGCAGCGGGACGGGTGGCGACACTGAAGCTTTCTTT
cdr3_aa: CASSGTGGDTEAFF

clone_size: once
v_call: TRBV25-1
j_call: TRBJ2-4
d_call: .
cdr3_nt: TGTGCCAGCAGTGAATCGTTCCGTAACATTCAGTACTTC
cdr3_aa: CASSESFRNIQYF

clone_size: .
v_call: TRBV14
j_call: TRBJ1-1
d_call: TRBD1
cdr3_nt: TGTGCCAGCAGCCAAGAGGCACAGGGGAGGACTGAAGCTTTCTTT
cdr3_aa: CASSQEAQGRTEAFF

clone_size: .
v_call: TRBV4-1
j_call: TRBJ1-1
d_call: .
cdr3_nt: TGCGCCAGCAGTACTGGCGGGGTAGGGACTGAAGCTTTCTTT
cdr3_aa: CASSTGGVGTEAFF

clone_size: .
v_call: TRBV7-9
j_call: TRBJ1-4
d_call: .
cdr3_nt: TGTGCCGACGGACAGTTAAATGAAAAACTGTTTTTT
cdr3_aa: CADGQLNEKLFF

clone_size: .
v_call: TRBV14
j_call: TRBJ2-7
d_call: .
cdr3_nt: TGTGCCAGCAGCCCGGGACTTCTCTACGAGCAGTACTTC
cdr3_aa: CASSPGLLYEQYF

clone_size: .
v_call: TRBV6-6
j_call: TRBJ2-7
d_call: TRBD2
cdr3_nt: TGTGCCAGCAGTTTTAGCGGGGGCTCCTACGAGCAGTACTTC
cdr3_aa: CASSFSGGSYEQYF

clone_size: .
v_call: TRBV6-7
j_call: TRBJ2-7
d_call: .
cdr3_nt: TGTGCCAGCACCCGACAGAGGCGCTACGAGCAGTACTTC
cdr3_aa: CASTRQRRYEQYF

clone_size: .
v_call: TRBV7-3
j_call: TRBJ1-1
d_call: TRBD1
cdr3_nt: TGTGCCAGCAGCGGGACAGGGGGCCCTGAAGCTTTCTTT
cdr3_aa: CASSGTGGPEAFF

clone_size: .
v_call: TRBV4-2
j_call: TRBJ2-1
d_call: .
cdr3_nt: TGTGCCAGCAGCCGATCGACTAGCTCCTACAATGAGCAGTTCTTC
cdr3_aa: CASSRSTSSYNEQFF

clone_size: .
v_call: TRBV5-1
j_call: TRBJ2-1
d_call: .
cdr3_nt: TGCGCCAGCAGCTTGGTGGGTTGGGAGCATCTGAACAATGAGCAGTTCTTC
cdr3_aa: CASSLVGWEHLNNEQFF

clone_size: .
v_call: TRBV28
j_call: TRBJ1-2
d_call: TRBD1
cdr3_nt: TGTGCCAGCAGGGGGACAGGGGCTGGCTACACCTTC
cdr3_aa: CASRGTGAGYTF